This note documents a single T cell receptor (beta chain) sequence. This clone was seen only a few times. The antigen it binds to is not known. The sample holds no much larger clone one base away, and base qualities are not on file. The receptor library was made with the immunoSEQ multiplex PCR assay. Per the authors' processing: A statistical classification framework was built to diagnose cytomegalovirus status from the catalog of TCR beta chain sequences. Not all clones reach the TCRdb copy of this immuneACCESS table, which keeps in-frame sequences only. Checked studies attribute under half of the gap to unresolved V genes and leave the rest unexplained. V, J and clone size derive from that table, while D and trimming were established from the DNA sequence. This sample has about 200,000 clones in its table, and roughly 84% of those were observed once. The ten biggest clones cover roughly 2% of the sample.

Separate from the approximately 700-subject first cohort, the validation cohort of 120 subjects was the group to which the donors belonged. Its CDR3 holds 15 amino acids, cysteine through phenylalanine. The read is trimmed to its CDR3 DNA, 45 bases read in frame from base 1. V has 3 bases trimmed and J has 1 base trimmed; junction bases matching no gene number 2. CDR1 and CDR2 are drawn from the germline V gene: MGHRA, YSYEKL. The data are from a study of cytomegalovirus exposure and HLA in healthy donors listed by TCRdb under 2017. With regard to the full study: A later analysis indicated that the roughly 130 validation repertoires were generated on the platform also employed for the roughly 720 repertoires of the first cohort. The study aimed to test whether signatures of past pathogen exposure could be identified by cataloging public T cell receptors. In addition to the first cohort of 650 to 750 subjects, a separate validation cohort of under 150 different subjects was used. High-throughput TCR immunosequencing, statistical association of individual TCRs with disease status, and machine learning were combined to predict cytomegalovirus infection status.

Points the paper makes about the study in general: In vitro tests confirmed that a few of the cytomegalovirus-associated TCR beta chains recognize cytomegalovirus antigens. In the study, approximately 160 TCR beta chains were listed as associated with cytomegalovirus. According to the authors, the approach could potentially be generalized to other disease states and immunological phenotypes. In both the original and validation cohorts, the classifier was reported to diagnose cytomegalovirus status with high specificity and sensitivity. A later analysis lacked HLA typing for the validation cohort, so it scored co-occurrence in that cohort across all 110 or so repertoires. Of the cluster scores, roughly 95% were above 0 in a later analysis, which found that TCRs clustered in the first cohort also tended to co-occur in the approximately 120 validation repertoires. Most TCR sequences were seen in very few donors, while some public TCRs were found in many individuals.

This receptor was obtained from a woman under 30 in good health and CMV-seropositive. The chain is assembled from TRBV4-1 and TRBJ2-2; TRBD2 fits 7 bases in the junction. The sequenced material came from PBMCs. The CDR3: CASSQPGGNTGELFF. The nucleotides are TGCGCCAGCAGCCAGCCGGGGGGGAACACCGGGGAGCTGTTTTTT.